Presented here are 25 T cell receptor beta chains from one specimen sequenced in a study of T cells after yellow fever vaccination. Using its own MiXCR run on the 5' RACE reads, TCRdb lists one record per CDR3 protein. The sample yields hundreds of thousands of distinct CDR3 sequences, 18% seen once. The sequencing used PBMCs, collected before the yellow fever booster vaccination. These receptors all stem from a man between 18 and 29 years old who received the YFV17D yellow fever vaccine.

The chain carries TRBV9 and TRBJ2-2; 8 nucleotides align to TRBD1. CDR1 and CDR2 (germline): SGDLS, YYNGEE. J was trimmed by 4 bases and V by 3 bases; bases with no gene match: 8. The CDR3 contains 16 residues. The CDR3 is CASSARGQGATGELFF. The CDR3 nucleotides read TGTGCCAGCAGCGCCCGAGGCCAGGGGGCCACCGGGGAGCTGTTTTTT. The entire variable domain, with the rest obtained from reference TRBV9 and TRBJ2-2, is as follows: DSGVTQTPKHLITATGQRVTLRCSPRSGDLSVYWYQQSLDQGLQFLIQYYNGEERAKGNILERFSAQQFPDLHSELNLSSLELGDSALYFCASSARGQGATGELFFGEGSRLTVL.

The chain is built from TRBV6-5 and TRBJ2-4; perhaps TRBD1 as D (6 bases). Between the trimmed V and J ends, which lost 6 bases and 1 base, there was a span of 13 bases. This CDR3 is built from 15 residues. Germline loops: CDR1 MNHEY, CDR2 SVGAGI. CDR3 coding DNA: TGTGCCAGCAGACCTCAGGGGAGCGCCAAAAACATTCAGTACTTC. It specifies CASRPQGSAKNIQYF.

In its sample, this clonotype was seen a few times. The chain carries TRBV7-2 and TRBJ2-3; the match to TRBD2 covers 7 bases. The junction had 7 bases not matched to a gene; V was cut back by 6 bases and J by 4 bases. CDR1 is SGHTA, CDR2 FQGNSA, per germline. This CDR3 contains 14 residues. The CDR3 loop is CASSWGRGADTQYF. Written as DNA, the CDR3 is TGTGCCAGCAGTTGGGGGAGGGGCGCAGATACGCAGTATTTT.

J is TRBJ1-5 and V is TRBV2; 7 nucleotides line up with TRBD1. There are 15 residues in the CDR3. Germline V gene data show CDR1 as SNHLY and CDR2 as FYNNEI. J was trimmed by 5 bases and V by 5 bases; bases with no gene match: 9. The CDR3 here is CASSTLTGIDQPQHF. The CDR3 DNA follows: TGTGCCAGCAGTACTTTGACAGGGATCGATCAGCCCCAGCATTTT.

This clonotype occurred a few times. The rearrangement uses TRBV5-6 and TRBJ1-2; 8 nucleotides align to TRBD1. Germline CDR1 SGHDT, CDR2 YYEEEE. This CDR3 is 13 amino acids long. The V gene end was trimmed by 7 bases and the J gene end by 8 bases; junction bases not matched to a gene: 10. The CDR3: CASFYDRGRGYTF. The CDR3 DNA sequence: TGTGCCAGCTTCTACGACAGGGGAAGAGGCTACACCTTC. Looking up the rest from reference TRBV5-6 and TRBJ1-2 gives the full variable domain: DAGVTQSPTHLIKTRGQQVTLRCSPKSGHDTVSWYQQALGQGPQFIFQYYEEEERQRGNFPDRFSGHQFPNYSSELNVNALLLGDSALYLCASFYDRGRGYTFGSGTRLTVV.

The genes are TRBV7-3 and TRBJ2-4, with D perhaps matching TRBD1 (6 bases). The ends were cut back, 5 bases at V and 8 bases at J, with 13 bases in the middle. The CDR3 runs 13 residues. Germline values: CDR1 SGHTA, CDR2 FQGTGA. Here the CDR3 reads CASSRKEGDIQYF. In DNA, the CDR3 is TGTGCCAGCAGCAGGAAAGAGGGGGACATTCAGTACTTC.

The V call is TRBV7-6, the J call TRBJ2-3; TRBD2 aligns across 10 bases. Germline loops: CDR1 SGHVS, CDR2 FNYEAQ. V lost 3 bases to trimming and J lost 6 bases; unmatched junction nucleotides: 6. The CDR3 length is 15 residues. The CDR3 is CASSLGTSDTDTQYF. The CDR3 DNA follows: TGTGCCAGCAGCTTGGGGACTAGCGATACCGATACGCAGTATTTT.

This clonotype has only a few counts. The chain recombines TRBV15 with TRBJ2-5, with D possibly being TRBD1 or TRBD2 (6 bases each). This CDR3 has 14 residues. The ends were cut back, 3 bases at V and 4 bases at J, with 12 bases in the middle. Germline CDR1 and CDR2: LNHNV and YYDKDF (reference sequence). The CDR3 region has the DNA TGTGCCACCAGCAGTACGGGGGCAGGAGAGACCCAGTACTTC. It specifies CATSSTGAGETQYF.

The chain is built from TRBV10-3 and TRBJ2-5, with 7 bases aligning to TRBD1. The CDR3 length is 14 residues. V dropped 4 bases and J dropped 1; count of bases not matched to a gene: 3. Germline lookup yields CDR1 ENHRY and CDR2 SYGVKD. As DNA, the CDR3 is TGTGCCATCAGTGTGGGGGACAGCCAAGAGACCCAGTACTTC. It translates to CAISVGDSQETQYF.

The chain is built from TRBV4-1 and TRBJ2-2; a weak D match, TRBD2 (6 bases). Germline V gene data show CDR1 as MGHRA and CDR2 as YSYEKL. The CDR3 contains 16 residues. V lost 2 bases, J lost 7 bases, and 17 bases lay in between. For the CDR3, the DNA is TGCGCCAGCAGCCAATGGGCCACATCGGGAGTCGGGGAGCTGTTTTTT. It translates to CASSQWATSGVGELFF.

The gene calls are TRBV18 and TRBJ1-5; 12 nucleotides agree with TRBD1. Trimming took 5 bases from V and 7 from J; bases not matched to a gene: 6. This CDR3 is built from 15 residues. Germline CDR1 reads KGHSH; CDR2 reads LQKENI. The CDR3, as DNA: TGTGCCAGCTCAGAAGGGACAGGGGGCGGACAGCCCCAGCATTTT. Translation: CASSEGTGGGQPQHF.

In its sample, this clonotype was seen a few times. The gene calls are TRBV7-9 and TRBJ2-4; no clear D gene. V lost 8 bases and J 3 bases, leaving 11 bases between the germline ends. Germline values: CDR1 SEHNR, CDR2 FQNEAQ (reference sequence). The CDR3 extends over 13 amino acids. CDR3 sequence: CASYAEGKNIQYF. In DNA form, the CDR3 reads TGTGCCAGCTATGCGGAAGGCAAAAACATTCAGTACTTC. Variable domain in full (rest from reference TRBV7-9 and TRBJ2-4): DTGVSQNPRHKITKRGQNVTFRCDPISEHNRLYWYRQTLGQGPEFLTYFQNEAQLEKSRLLSDRFSAERPKGSFSTLEIQRTEQGDSAMYLCASYAEGKNIQYFGAGTRLSVL.

The V and J genes are TRBV6-5 and TRBJ2-6; TRBD1 is a possible D gene (6 bases). The CDR3 covers 16 residues. V lost 6 bases, J lost 0 bases, and 12 bases lay in between. Germline values: CDR1 MNHEY, CDR2 SVGAGI. The CDR3 DNA follows: TGTGCCAGCAGGCGTCAGGGGATCTCTGGGGCCAACGTCCTGACTTTC. This sequence encodes CASRRQGISGANVLTF.

This clonotype was found a few times. The chain joins TRBV7-9 to TRBJ1-1, with D perhaps matching TRBD1 (6 bases). V was trimmed by 3 bases and J by 3 bases, leaving 17 bases between them. Germline V gene sequence: CDR1 SEHNR, CDR2 FQNEAQ (reference sequence). This CDR3 has 16 residues. The CDR3 loop reads CASSFPQQGWDTEAFF. The CDR3 region has the DNA TGTGCCAGCAGCTTTCCACAACAGGGATGGGACACTGAAGCTTTCTTT.

In its sample, this clonotype was seen once. The chain uses TRBV3-1 and TRBJ1-2; possible D gene TRBD1, 6 bases. The germline V gene has CDR1 LGHDT and CDR2 YNNKEL (reference sequence). Trimming took off 0 bases at V and 1 base at J, with 18 bases between the two ends. The CDR3 length is 18 residues. The CDR3 region has the DNA TGTGCCAGCAGCCAAGAGGGTCGGCAGGGGAGTTTTAACTATGGCTACACCTTC. Translated, it gives CASSQEGRQGSFNYGYTF. Drawing the rest from reference TRBV3-1 and TRBJ1-2, the complete variable domain is DTAVSQTPKYLVTQMGNDKSIKCEQNLGHDTMYWYKQDSKKFLKIMFSYNNKELIINETVPNRFSPKSPDKAHLNLHINSLELGDSAVYFCASSQEGRQGSFNYGYTFGSGTRLTVV.

The chain has TRBV4-3 and TRBJ2-2, with D possibly matching TRBD2 (5 bases). Germline assignment: CDR1 LGHNA and CDR2 YSLEER. The ends were cut back, 0 bases at V and 6 bases at J, with 11 bases in the middle. CDR3 length equals 15 residues. The DNA of the CDR3 is TGCGCCAGCAGCCAAGATTTATACGGGGCCGGGGAGCTGTTTTTT. This encodes CASSQDLYGAGELFF.

V usage is TRBV9 and J usage is TRBJ2-3; D might be TRBD2 (5 bases). Germline-derived CDR1 and CDR2 are SGDLS and YYNGEE. There are 13 residues in the CDR3. The V end lost 4 bases, the J end lost 5 bases, and 11 bases lay between the germline ends. The CDR3 coding sequence is TGTGCCAGCAGCTACTGGAGGCAAGATACGCAGTATTTT. Its protein product is CASSYWRQDTQYF.

There are many counts of this clonotype. This chain uses TRBV6-6 with TRBJ2-7; a possible D gene is TRBD1 (5 bases). CDR3 size: 11 residues. Germline loops: CDR1 MNHNY, CDR2 SVGAGI (reference sequence). With 8 bases removed from V and 2 bases from J, the gap between germline ends came to 7 bases. The CDR3 DNA reads TGTGCCAGCTCAGGGACCTACGAGCAGTACTTC. This encodes CASSGTYEQYF.

This clonotype was detected a few times. The V and J genes are TRBV4-2 and TRBJ1-6, with D possibly being TRBD1 (5 bases). Trimming took off 0 bases at V and 13 bases at J, with 22 bases between the two ends. Per germline, CDR1 LGHNA and CDR2 YNFKEQ. The CDR3 totals 17 residues. The CDR3 sequence: CASSQENVPGQYSPLHF. CDR3 DNA sequence: TGTGCCAGCAGCCAAGAAAACGTGCCGGGGCAATACTCCCCCCTCCACTTT.

This clonotype was detected a few times. The rearrangement links TRBV5-1 to TRBJ2-3, with D uncertain. Germline loops: CDR1 SGHRS, CDR2 YFSETQ. This CDR3 has 14 amino acids. Trimming took 0 bases from V and 4 from J, leaving 9 bases between them. CDR3 residues: CASSLDEPADTQYF. CDR3 coding DNA: TGCGCCAGCAGCTTGGACGAGCCAGCAGATACGCAGTATTTT.

V usage is TRBV5-1 and J usage is TRBJ1-2; 8 bases match TRBD1. The trim removed 0 bases at V and 7 bases at J, leaving 8 bases unmatched. This CDR3 has 15 amino acids. Germline CDR1 SGHRS, CDR2 YFSETQ. CDR3 loop: CASSLDPGQEGGYTF. The CDR3 DNA is TGCGCCAGCAGCTTGGACCCGGGACAGGAGGGTGGCTACACCTTC.

The CDR3 DNA sequence: TGTGCCAGCAGTTACCGGACCCCTCTCAGGGGTTACGAGCAGTACTTC. Encoded protein: CASSYRTPLRGYEQYF. The V call is TRBV6-5, the J call TRBJ2-7; D perhaps matches TRBD1 (6 bases). The V end lost 2 bases, the J end lost 4 bases, and 18 bases lay between the germline ends. The V gene's germline CDR1 is MNHEY and CDR2 SVGAGI. The CDR3 runs to 16 residues.

The chain is built from TRBV6-5 and TRBJ2-2, with 7 bases matching TRBD2. Germline values: CDR1 MNHEY, CDR2 SVGAGI. The CDR3 contains 14 residues. The ends lost 9 bases at V and 6 bases at J; junction bases unmatched: 10. CDR3 sequence (DNA): TGTGCCAGGTCCGGGGGAGGGAGGTCCGGGGAGCTGTTTTTT. Residues: CARSGGGRSGELFF.

The rearrangement uses TRBV6-6 and TRBJ2-5; D is uncertain. The CDR3 totals 12 residues. V lost 7 bases and J 0 bases, leaving 6 bases between the germline ends. Germline CDR1 is MNHNY and CDR2 is SVGAGI (reference sequence). The chain's CDR3 is CASTQYQETQYF. In DNA, the CDR3 is TGTGCCAGCACCCAGTACCAAGAGACCCAGTACTTC.

This clonotype was seen repeatedly, ten times or more. CDR3 sequence reads: CASSSGQGAEQYV. CDR3 nucleotide sequence: TGTGCCAGCAGCAGCGGACAGGGGGCCGAGCAGTACGTC. The V call is TRBV11-2, the J call TRBJ2-7; the match to TRBD1 covers 11 bases. CDR3 length equals 13 residues. J was trimmed by 6 bases and V by 5 bases; bases with no gene match: 3. From germline, CDR1 is SGHAT and CDR2 FQNNGV.